The TCR beta chain under discussion was sequenced for a study of cytomegalovirus exposure and HLA in healthy donors. Study-wide findings and caveats: Sequencing probably produced one cluster of sequence variants that were highly shared. Association of roughly 17,000 TCR beta sequences with HLA alleles was found at 0.05 false discovery rate in a later analysis. The Asian-associated ancestry cluster reportedly had fewer N-insertions than the roughly 670-donor mean in a later analysis.

Comments on this clone: The target antigen is unknown.

The CDR3 length is 11 residues. Germline V lookup: CDR1 SGHKS, CDR2 YYEKEE (reference sequence). The V end was cut by 3 bases, the J end by 6 bases, with 6 bases between. 13 Jbeta primers and 60 Vbeta primers were used for the PCR. Assay used: immunoSEQ multiplex PCR; TCRdb lists only in-frame clones, some missing. The sample carries over 150,000 clones, 80% to 90% recorded once. The chain couples TRBV5-5 to TRBJ1-2; D is ambiguous. This sequence originates from a man aged 25-45 years in good health and CMV-seropositive. The sequenced sample consisted of PBMCs. Here the CDR3 reads CASSYRDGYTF. CDR3 coding DNA: TGTGCCAGCAGCTACCGGGATGGCTACACCTTC.